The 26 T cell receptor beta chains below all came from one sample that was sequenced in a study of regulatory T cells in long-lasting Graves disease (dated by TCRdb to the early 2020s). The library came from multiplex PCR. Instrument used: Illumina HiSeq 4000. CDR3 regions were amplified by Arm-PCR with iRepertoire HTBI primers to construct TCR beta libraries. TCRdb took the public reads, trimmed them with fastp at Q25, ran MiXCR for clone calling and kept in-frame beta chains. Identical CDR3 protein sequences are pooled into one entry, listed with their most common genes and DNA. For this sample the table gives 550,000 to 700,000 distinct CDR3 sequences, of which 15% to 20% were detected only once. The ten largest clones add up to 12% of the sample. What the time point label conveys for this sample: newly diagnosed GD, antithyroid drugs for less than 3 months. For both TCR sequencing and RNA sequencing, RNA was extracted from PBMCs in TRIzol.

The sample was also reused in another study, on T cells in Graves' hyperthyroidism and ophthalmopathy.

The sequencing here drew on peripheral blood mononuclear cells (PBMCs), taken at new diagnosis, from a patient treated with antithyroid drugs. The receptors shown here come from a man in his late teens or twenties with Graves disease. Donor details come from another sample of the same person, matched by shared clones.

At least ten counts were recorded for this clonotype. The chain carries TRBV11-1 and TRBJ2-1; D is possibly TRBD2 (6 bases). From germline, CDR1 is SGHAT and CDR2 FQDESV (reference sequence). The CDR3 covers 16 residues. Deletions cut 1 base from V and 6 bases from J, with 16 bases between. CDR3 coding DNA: TGTGCCAGCAGCTTAGGTACTAGCCTATCTATCAATGAGCAGTTCTTC. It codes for CASSLGTSLSINEQFF. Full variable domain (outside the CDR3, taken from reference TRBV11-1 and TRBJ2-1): EAEVAQSPRYKITEKSQAVAFWCDPISGHATLYWYRQILGQGPELLVQFQDESVVDDSQLPKDRFSAERLKGVDSTLKIQPAELGDSAMYLCASSLGTSLSINEQFFGPGTRLTVL.

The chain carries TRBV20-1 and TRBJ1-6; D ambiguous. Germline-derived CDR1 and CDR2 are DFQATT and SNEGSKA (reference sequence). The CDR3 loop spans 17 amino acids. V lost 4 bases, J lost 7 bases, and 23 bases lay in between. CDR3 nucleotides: TGCAGTGCTACCACCAACGAAGCGGAGCCCGGGAATTCACCCCTCCACTTT. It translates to CSATTNEAEPGNSPLHF.

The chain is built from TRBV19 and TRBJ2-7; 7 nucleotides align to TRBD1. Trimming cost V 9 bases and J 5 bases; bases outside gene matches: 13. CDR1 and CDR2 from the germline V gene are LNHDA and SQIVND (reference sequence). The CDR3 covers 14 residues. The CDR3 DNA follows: TGTGCCAGCAGCCCTGGGACAGTGGGCCACGAGCAGTACTTC. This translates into CASSPGTVGHEQYF.

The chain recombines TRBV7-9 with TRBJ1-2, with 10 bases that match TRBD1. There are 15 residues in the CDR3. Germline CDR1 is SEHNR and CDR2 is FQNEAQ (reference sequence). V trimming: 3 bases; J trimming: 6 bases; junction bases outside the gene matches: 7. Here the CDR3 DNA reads TGTGCCAGCAGCTTTCTTATGGGACAGGGGCATGGCTACACCTTC. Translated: CASSFLMGQGHGYTF.

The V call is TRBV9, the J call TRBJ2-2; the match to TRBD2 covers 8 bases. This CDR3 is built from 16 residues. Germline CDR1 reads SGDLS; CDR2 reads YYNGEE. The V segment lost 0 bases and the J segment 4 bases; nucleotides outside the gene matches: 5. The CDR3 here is CASSVDSGRSTGELFF. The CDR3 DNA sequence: TGTGCCAGCAGCGTAGACAGCGGGAGAAGCACCGGGGAGCTGTTTTTT.

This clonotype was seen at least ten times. The CDR3: CASSLIGGSQETQYF. CDR3 sequence (DNA): TGTGCCAGCAGCTTAATCGGCGGCAGCCAAGAGACCCAGTACTTC. V is TRBV7-9 and J is TRBJ2-5; D call uncertain. The CDR3 contains 15 residues. The V gene lost 2 bases and the J gene lost 1 base, with 11 bases spanning the gap. Germline V lookup: CDR1 SEHNR, CDR2 FQNEAQ (reference sequence).

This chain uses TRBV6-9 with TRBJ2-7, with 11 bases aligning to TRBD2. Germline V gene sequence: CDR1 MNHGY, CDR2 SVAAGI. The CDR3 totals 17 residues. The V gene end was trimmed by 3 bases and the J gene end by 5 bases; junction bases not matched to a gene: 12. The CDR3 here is CASSYTTLAGGPHEQYF. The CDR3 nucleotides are TGTGCCAGCAGTTACACCACCTTAGCGGGAGGGCCCCACGAGCAGTACTTC.

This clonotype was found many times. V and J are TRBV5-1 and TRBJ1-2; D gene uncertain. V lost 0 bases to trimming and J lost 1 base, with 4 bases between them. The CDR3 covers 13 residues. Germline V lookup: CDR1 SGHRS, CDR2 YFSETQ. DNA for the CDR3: TGCGCCAGCAGCTTGGAACGTAACTATGGCTACACCTTC. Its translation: CASSLERNYGYTF.

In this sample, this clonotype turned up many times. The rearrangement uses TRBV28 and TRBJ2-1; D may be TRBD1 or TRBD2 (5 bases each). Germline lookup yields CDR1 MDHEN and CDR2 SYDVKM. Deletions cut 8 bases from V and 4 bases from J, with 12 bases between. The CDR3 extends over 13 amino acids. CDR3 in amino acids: CASRGYRYNEQFF. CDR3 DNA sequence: TGTGCCAGCCGGGGCTACCGGTACAATGAGCAGTTCTTC. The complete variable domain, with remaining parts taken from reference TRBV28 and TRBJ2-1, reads DVKVTQSSRYLVKRTGEKVFLECVQDMDHENMFWYRQDPGLGLRLIYFSYDVKMKEKGDIPEGYSVSREKKERFSLILESASTNQTSMYLCASRGYRYNEQFFGPGTRLTVL.

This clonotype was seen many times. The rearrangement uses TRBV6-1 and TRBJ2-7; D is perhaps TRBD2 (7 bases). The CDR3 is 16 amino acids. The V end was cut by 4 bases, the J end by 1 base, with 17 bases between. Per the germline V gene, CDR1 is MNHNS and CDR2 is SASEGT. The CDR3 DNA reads TGTGCCAGCAGTGGTCGCCTGGGGAGGGGGTCCTACGAGCAGTACTTC. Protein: CASSGRLGRGSYEQYF.

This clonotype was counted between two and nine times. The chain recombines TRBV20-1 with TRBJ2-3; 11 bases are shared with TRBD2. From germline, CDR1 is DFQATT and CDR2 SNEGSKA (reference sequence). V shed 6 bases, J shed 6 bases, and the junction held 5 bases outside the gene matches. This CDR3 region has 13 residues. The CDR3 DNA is TGCAGTGCCACTAGCGGGGGTGGGGATACGCAGTATTTT. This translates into CSATSGGGDTQYF.

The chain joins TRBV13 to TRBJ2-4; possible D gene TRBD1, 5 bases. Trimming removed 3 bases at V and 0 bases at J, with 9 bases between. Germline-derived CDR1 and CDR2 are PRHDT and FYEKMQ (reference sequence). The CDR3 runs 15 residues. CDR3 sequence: CASSLGLVAKNIQYF. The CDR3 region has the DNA TGTGCCAGCAGCTTGGGGCTGGTAGCCAAAAACATTCAGTACTTC.

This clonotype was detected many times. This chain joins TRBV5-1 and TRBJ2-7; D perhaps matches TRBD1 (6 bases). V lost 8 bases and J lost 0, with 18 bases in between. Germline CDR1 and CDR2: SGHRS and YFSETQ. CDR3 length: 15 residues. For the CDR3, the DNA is TGCGCCAGTAACGGTGGCCCAGGGGACTCCTACGAGCAGTACTTC. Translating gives CASNGGPGDSYEQYF.

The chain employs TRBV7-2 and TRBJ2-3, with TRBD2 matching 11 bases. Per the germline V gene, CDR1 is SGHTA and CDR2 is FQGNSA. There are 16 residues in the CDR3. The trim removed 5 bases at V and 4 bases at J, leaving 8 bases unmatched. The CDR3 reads CASSAGLAAWADTQYF. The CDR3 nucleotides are TGTGCCAGCAGCGCGGGACTAGCGGCGTGGGCAGATACGCAGTATTTT.

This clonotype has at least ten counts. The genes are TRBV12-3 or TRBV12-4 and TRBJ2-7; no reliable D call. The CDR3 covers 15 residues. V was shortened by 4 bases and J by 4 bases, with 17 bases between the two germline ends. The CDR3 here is CASSSRSQVWYEQYF. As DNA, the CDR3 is TGTGCCAGCAGTTCGAGGAGTCAGGTGTGGTACGAGCAGTACTTC.

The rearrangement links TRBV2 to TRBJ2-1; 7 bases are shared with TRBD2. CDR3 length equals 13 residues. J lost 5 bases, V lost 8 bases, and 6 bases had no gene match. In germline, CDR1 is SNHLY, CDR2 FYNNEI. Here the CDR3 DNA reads TGTGCCAGCGGGCGGGAGTTGGACAATGAGCAGTTCTTC. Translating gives CASGRELDNEQFF.

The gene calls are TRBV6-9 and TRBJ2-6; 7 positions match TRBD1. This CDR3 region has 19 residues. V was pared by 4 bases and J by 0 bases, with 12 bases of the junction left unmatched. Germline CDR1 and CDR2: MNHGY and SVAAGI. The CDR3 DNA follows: TGTGCCAGCAGTTTACTCCCCCCGGGACAGCGCTCTGGGGCCAACGTCCTGACTTTC. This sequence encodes CASSLLPPGQRSGANVLTF.

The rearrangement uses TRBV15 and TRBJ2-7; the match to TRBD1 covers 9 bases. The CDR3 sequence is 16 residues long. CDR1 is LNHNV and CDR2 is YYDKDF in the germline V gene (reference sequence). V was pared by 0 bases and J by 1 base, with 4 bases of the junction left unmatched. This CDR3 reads CATSREGQGLSYEQYF. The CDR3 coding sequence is TGTGCCACCAGCAGAGAGGGACAGGGTCTTTCCTACGAGCAGTACTTC.

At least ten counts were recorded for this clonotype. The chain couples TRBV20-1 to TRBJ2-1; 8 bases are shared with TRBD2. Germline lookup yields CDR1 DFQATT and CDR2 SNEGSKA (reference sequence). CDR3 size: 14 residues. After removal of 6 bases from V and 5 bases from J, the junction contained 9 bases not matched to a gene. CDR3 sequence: CSAPLREGNNEQFF. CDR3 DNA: TGCAGTGCCCCCCTACGGGAGGGCAACAATGAGCAGTTCTTC.

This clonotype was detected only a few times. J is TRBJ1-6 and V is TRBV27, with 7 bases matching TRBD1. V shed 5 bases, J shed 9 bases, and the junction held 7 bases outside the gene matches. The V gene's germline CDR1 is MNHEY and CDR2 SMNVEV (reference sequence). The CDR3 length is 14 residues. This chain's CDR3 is CASSLDRSASPLHF. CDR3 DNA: TGTGCCAGCAGTCTGGACAGGTCGGCTTCACCCCTCCACTTT.

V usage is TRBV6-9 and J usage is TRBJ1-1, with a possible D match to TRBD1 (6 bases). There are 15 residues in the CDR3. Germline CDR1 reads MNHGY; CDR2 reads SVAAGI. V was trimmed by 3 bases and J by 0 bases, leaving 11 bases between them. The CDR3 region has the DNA TGTGCCAGCAGTTACTCAGACAGGTTGAACACTGAAGCTTTCTTT. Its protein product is CASSYSDRLNTEAFF.

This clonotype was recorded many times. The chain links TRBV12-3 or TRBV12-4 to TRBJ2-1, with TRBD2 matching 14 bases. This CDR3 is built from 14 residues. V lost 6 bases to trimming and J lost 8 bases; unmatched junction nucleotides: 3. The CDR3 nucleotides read TGTGCCAGCAGACTGGGACTAGCGGGAGATGAGCAGTTCTTC. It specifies CASRLGLAGDEQFF.

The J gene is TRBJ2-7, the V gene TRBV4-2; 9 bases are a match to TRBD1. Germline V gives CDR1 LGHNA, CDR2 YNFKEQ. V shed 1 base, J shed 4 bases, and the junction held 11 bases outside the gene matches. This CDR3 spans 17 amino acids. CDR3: CASSQADLPGTGYEQYF. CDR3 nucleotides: TGTGCCAGCAGCCAAGCTGACCTACCCGGGACAGGGTACGAGCAGTACTTC.

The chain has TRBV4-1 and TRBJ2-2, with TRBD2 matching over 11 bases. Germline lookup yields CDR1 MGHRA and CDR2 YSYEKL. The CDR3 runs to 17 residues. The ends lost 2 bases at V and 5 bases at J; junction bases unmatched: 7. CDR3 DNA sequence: TGCGCCAGCAGCCAAACGCTTAGCGGGGGGGGAACCGGGGAGCTGTTTTTT. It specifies CASSQTLSGGGTGELFF.

The CDR3 nucleotides read TGTGCCAGCAGTTTATCGGGGGGCAGGCGAGCTTTCTTT. It yields the protein CASSLSGGRRAFF. The V call is TRBV27, the J call TRBJ1-1; D possibly corresponds to TRBD1 (6 bases). This CDR3 is 13 amino acids long. Trimming shortened V by 0 bases and J by 10 bases, and 12 bases separated the two germline ends. In germline, CDR1 is MNHEY, CDR2 SMNVEV (reference sequence).

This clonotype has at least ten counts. DNA of the CDR3: TGTGCCAGCAGTACGACAGTATACACAGATACGCAGTATTTT. Translated, it gives CASSTTVYTDTQYF. The V and J genes are TRBV6-2 or TRBV6-3 and TRBJ2-3; maybe TRBD1 (5 bases). Trimming removed 5 bases at V and 2 bases at J, with 11 bases between. The length of the CDR3 is 14 residues. The germline V gene encodes CDR1 MNHEY and CDR2 SVGEGT.